This entry lists 30 T cell receptor beta chains sequenced from one sample in a study of blood T cells in healthy people across ages. A sample-barcoded 5' primer and a J-beta primer mix were used in a second PCR of roughly 6 to 11 cycles. Via MiXCR, TCRdb re-called the 5' RACE reads, giving one row per CDR3 protein. The sample lists about 780,000 distinct CDR3 sequences, 35% to 60% seen once, with 15% to 20% in the top ten. The sequenced material came from blood. These TCRs come from a man of 80 years or more in good health.

This clonotype has only a few counts. The V call is TRBV5-1, the J call TRBJ1-2, with 8 bases matching TRBD1. From germline, CDR1 is SGHRS and CDR2 YFSETQ. The length of the CDR3 is 14 residues. V was clipped by 2 bases and J by 6 bases; unmatched bases: 6. In nucleotides, the CDR3 is TGCGCCAGCAGCTTCCCGGGACAGGTGGATGGCTACACCTTC. It encodes CASSFPGQVDGYTF.

V and J are TRBV5-1 and TRBJ2-7, with 7 bases lining up with TRBD1. The CDR3 consists of 13 residues. Germline V gene data show CDR1 as SGHRS and CDR2 as YFSETQ. V trimming: 2 bases; J trimming: 6 bases; junction bases outside the gene matches: 5. In DNA form, the CDR3 reads TGCGCCAGCAGCTTACGACAGGGAAGCGAGCAGTACTTC. Encoded protein: CASSLRQGSEQYF. Supplemented by reference TRBV5-1 and TRBJ2-7, the full variable domain reads KAGVTQTPRYLIKTRGQQVTLSCSPISGHRSVSWYQQTPGQGLQFLFEYFSETQRNKGNFPGRFSGRQFSNSRSEMNVSTLELGDSALYLCASSLRQGSEQYFGPGTRLTVT.

This clonotype has a handful of counts. A read error may be the cause here, since a much bigger clone is one base away. The genes are TRBV11-2 and TRBJ2-1; D may be TRBD2 (6 bases). The J call may not be correct, given that the DNA end is closer to TRBJ2-7. The CDR3 covers 18 residues. CDR1 and CDR2 (germline): SGHAT, FQNNGV. The CDR3 DNA sequence: TGTGCCAGCAGTTCCCTGCGGAGCGGGCCCCGCTCCTACAATGAGCAGTACTTC. This sequence encodes CASSSLRSGPRSYNEQYF.

The chain is built from TRBV15 and TRBJ1-2, with a tentative D call TRBD1 (6 bases). Germline assignment: CDR1 LNHNV and CDR2 YYDKDF (reference sequence). This CDR3 has 15 residues. The V end was cut by 0 bases, the J end by 8 bases, with 16 bases between. CDR3: CATSRDRAGGQGYTF. CDR3 bases: TGTGCCACCAGCAGAGATCGGGCCGGGGGGCAAGGCTACACCTTC. The full variable domain, in which reference TRBV15 and TRBJ1-2 provide the parts outside the CDR3, is DAMVIQNPRYQVTQFGKPVTLSCSQTLNHNVMYWYQQKSSQAPKLLFHYYDKDFNNEADTPDNFQSRRPNTSFCFLDIRSPGLGDTAMYLCATSRDRAGGQGYTFGSGTRLTVV.

The chain employs TRBV24-1 and TRBJ2-3; D is unresolved. This CDR3 contains 14 residues. Trimming shortened V by 4 bases and J by 1 base, and 8 bases separated the two germline ends. CDR1 is KGHDR and CDR2 is SFDVKD in the germline V gene. The CDR3 DNA reads TGTGCCACCAGTGACCCCAGCGGCACAGATACGCAGTATTTT. Amino acids: CATSDPSGTDTQYF.

This clonotype was found a few times. One end of the junction fails to match germline, which may point to a read error. The V call is TRBV10-3, the J call TRBJ2-5; 7 positions agree with TRBD2. The end of the DNA aligns better with TRBJ2-7, so the J call may be wrong. Germline V CDR1 and CDR2: ENHRY, SYGVKD. This CDR3 region has 13 residues. The CDR3 coding sequence is TGTGCCATCGCGGCGGGAGATTCCTGCGAGCAGTACTTC. This codes for CAIAAGDSCEQYF.

This chain joins TRBV6-1 and TRBJ1-4; tentatively, D is TRBD1 (6 bases). Per the germline V gene, CDR1 is MNHNS and CDR2 is SASEGT. V lost 2 bases, J lost 5 bases, and 12 bases lay in between. The length of the CDR3 is 15 residues. For the CDR3, the DNA is TGTGCCAGCAGTGAAAACCGGGACATGAATGAAAAACTGTTTTTT. Its translation: CASSENRDMNEKLFF.

This clonotype has just one count. The chain is built from TRBV6-5 and TRBJ1-2; 7 bases are shared with TRBD1. The CDR3 sequence is 14 residues long. V trimming: 6 bases; J trimming: 4 bases; junction bases outside the gene matches: 8. Germline V gene lookup returns CDR1 MNHEY and CDR2 SVGAGI. The CDR3 is CASRYDGTVYGYTF. CDR3 in DNA: TGTGCCAGCAGGTACGACGGGACAGTCTATGGCTACACCTTC.

This clonotype was counted only a few times. The V call is TRBV7-8, the J call TRBJ1-5; D not certain. The CDR3 spans 16 residues. The germline gives CDR1 SGHVS, CDR2 FQNEAQ. The ends were cut back, 5 bases at V and 3 bases at J, with 17 bases in the middle. The CDR3 DNA sequence: TGTGCCAGCAGCCTAAGGATCGGACCCAACAATCAGCCCCAGCATTTT. Protein sequence: CASSLRIGPNNQPQHF. The full variable domain, completed using reference TRBV7-8 and TRBJ1-5, is GAGVSQSPRYKVAKRGQDVALRCDPISGHVSLFWYQQALGQGPEFLTYFQNEAQLDKSGLPSDRFFAERPEGSVSTLKIQRTQQEDSAVYLCASSLRIGPNNQPQHFGDGTRLSIL.

This clonotype was detected a few times. The gene calls are TRBV9 and TRBJ2-3, with a weak D call TRBD2 (5 bases). Germline V gene data show CDR1 as SGDLS and CDR2 as YYNGEE. The CDR3 sequence is 14 residues long. The ends were cut back, 4 bases at V and 1 base at J, with 10 bases in the middle. The CDR3 protein is CASSTLSGTDTQYF. CDR3 sequence (DNA): TGTGCCAGCAGCACCCTTAGCGGCACAGATACGCAGTATTTT.

A few counts support this clonotype. A much larger clonotype is one base distant, so this may be a read error. The rearrangement links TRBV27 to TRBJ2-7, with D perhaps matching TRBD1 (6 bases). The ends were cut back, 11 bases at V and 7 bases at J, with 24 bases in the middle. The CDR3 extends over 14 amino acids. Germline V gene data show CDR1 as MNHEY and CDR2 as SMNVEV (reference sequence). CDR3 residues: CASKQDRSYNEQYF. CDR3 sequence (DNA): TGTGCCTCAAAACAGGACAGAAGCTACAATGAGCAGTACTTC.

About this clonotype itself: A read error is possible here, since a much larger clone lies one base away. This chain links TRBV10-3 with TRBJ2-1; 9 positions agree with TRBD2. The length of the CDR3 is 14 residues. V trimming: 3 bases; J trimming: 8 bases; junction bases outside the gene matches: 5. Germline CDR1 and CDR2: ENHRY and SYGVKD. Here the CDR3 DNA reads TGTGCCATCAGTGATTCCGGGACTAGCTATGAGCAGTTCTTC. This sequence encodes CAISDSGTSYEQFF.

V is TRBV28 and J is TRBJ2-7; 7 positions agree with TRBD1. V lost 6 bases, J lost 3 bases, and 11 bases stayed unmatched. This CDR3 contains 15 residues. The germline V gene has CDR1 MDHEN and CDR2 SYDVKM. The CDR3 nucleotides are TGTGCCAGCAGAGGGTCCGGGGACAGACACTACGAGCAGTACTTC. It is translated as CASRGSGDRHYEQYF.

The chain has TRBV12-3 or TRBV12-4 and TRBJ2-7; possibly TRBD1 for D (5 bases). V dropped 6 bases and J dropped 3 bases, with 15 bases sitting between them. The CDR3 spans 14 residues. The DNA of the CDR3 is TGTGCCAGCAGGACCGGTGGGCAGGGCTACGAGCAGTACTTC. Protein: CASRTGGQGYEQYF.

The V gene is TRBV20-1, the J gene TRBJ2-3, with no clear D. Trimming shortened V by 3 bases and J by 2 bases, and 9 bases separated the two germline ends. The CDR3 spans 13 residues. Germline-derived CDR1 and CDR2 are DFQATT and SNEGSKA (reference sequence). The CDR3 DNA reads as TGCAGTGCTAGGGTAGTGAACACAGATACGCAGTATTTT. Amino acids: CSARVVNTDTQYF.

V and J are TRBV18 and TRBJ2-1, with D unresolved. The last part of the DNA fits TRBJ2-7 better; the J call may be wrong. The CDR3 is made up of 14 amino acids. Germline lookup yields CDR1 KGHSH and CDR2 LQKENI. This CDR3 reads CASSRSRSYNEQYF. The CDR3 DNA is TGTGCCAGCTCAAGGTCCCGCTCCTACAATGAGCAGTACTTC.

V and J are TRBV7-2 and TRBJ1-1; tentative D call: TRBD1 (6 bases). The length of the CDR3 is 15 residues. Trimming stripped 4 bases from V and 7 bases from J, with 19 bases between. From germline, CDR1 is SGHTA and CDR2 FQGNSA. CDR3 sequence (DNA): TGTGCCAGCAGCTCGAATTTACAGGGTTGGGGTGAAGCTTTCTTT. Amino acids: CASSSNLQGWGEAFF.

A word on this clonotype: At one of its ends the junction is not consistent with the germline gene, which may arise from a read error. The chain recombines TRBV27 with TRBJ2-2; D gene ambiguous. The CDR3 is 12 residues long. Germline V CDR1 and CDR2: MNHEY, SMNVEV (reference sequence). This CDR3 reads CASSSRAGELFF. DNA of the CDR3: TGCGCCAGCAGTTCCCGAGCCGGGGAGCTGTTTTTT.

This chain uses TRBV2 with TRBJ1-6, with a weak D call TRBD1 (5 bases). The germline V and J ends were trimmed by 10 bases and 1 base, with 17 bases remaining between them. This CDR3 comprises 16 residues. In germline, CDR1 is SNHLY, CDR2 FYNNEI. CDR3: CAKEREGRSYNSPLHF. Written as DNA, the CDR3 is TGTGCCAAGGAACGGGAGGGGAGGTCCTATAATTCACCCCTCCACTTT.

A note on this clonotype: One end of the junction varies from germline; a read error may be responsible. The chain couples TRBV6-5 to TRBJ2-2, with D perhaps matching TRBD2 (5 bases). The CDR3 length is 12 residues. The germline gives CDR1 MNHEY, CDR2 SVGAGI. CDR3 DNA: TGTGCCAGCAGGATCCCTACCGGGGAGCTGTTTTTC. Amino acid sequence: CASRIPTGELFF.

The V call is TRBV12-3 or TRBV12-4, the J call TRBJ2-2; D not certain. The CDR3 is 11 residues long. V was cut by 6 bases and J by 5 bases, with 4 bases left in between. CDR3 DNA: TGTGCCAGCAGATTAACCGGGGAGCTGTTTTTT. Encoded protein: CASRLTGELFF.

Only a few counts were recorded for this clonotype. The rearrangement links TRBV4-2 to TRBJ1-5; TRBD1 aligns across 9 bases. This CDR3 spans 16 amino acids. Trimming removed 3 bases from V and 4 bases from J; junction bases left unmatched: 7. Per the germline V gene, CDR1 is LGHNA and CDR2 is YNFKEQ. The CDR3 DNA reads TGTGCCAGCAGCCAGGAGGGGACAGGGCGAAATCAGCCCCAGCATTTT. Its translation: CASSQEGTGRNQPQHF.

This chain uses TRBV7-2 with TRBJ2-3; D perhaps matches TRBD2 (7 bases). Trimming removed 8 bases from V and 2 bases from J, with 17 bases in between. CDR3 length equals 15 residues. Germline-derived CDR1 and CDR2 are SGHTA and FQGNSA. The CDR3 bases are TGTGCCAGCGGGAGGGATTGGACAGACACAGATACGCAGTATTTT. Amino acids: CASGRDWTDTDTQYF.

Points on this clonotype: This may come from a read error, since a much larger clone is one base off. The chain employs TRBV7-6 and TRBJ2-5, with D perhaps given as TRBD1 or TRBD2 (5 bases each). The CDR3 length is 15 residues. Germline values: CDR1 SGHVS, CDR2 FNYEAQ. CDR3 loop: CAGSPRTGLQETQYF. CDR3 sequence (DNA): TGTGCCGGCAGCCCCCGGACGGGGCTCCAAGAGACCCAGTACTTC.

This rearrangement joins TRBV12-3 or TRBV12-4 to TRBJ2-2, with D perhaps matching TRBD1 (7 bases). V lost 3 bases and J 6 bases, leaving 14 bases between the germline ends. The length of the CDR3 is 15 residues. CDR3 protein: CASSLEGASAGELFF. The CDR3 coding sequence is TGTGCCAGCAGTTTGGAGGGGGCGTCTGCCGGGGAGCTGTTTTTT.

This clonotype has just a few counts. A much larger clone is a single base away; this may be a read error. The chain employs TRBV29-1 and TRBJ2-1; D tentatively reads TRBD1 or TRBD2 (5 bases each). V gave up 7 bases and J gave up 9 bases, with 25 bases separating them. The CDR3 consists of 15 residues. Germline CDR1 reads SQVTM; CDR2 reads ANQGSEA. CDR3 residues: CSAEGLVGSISEQFF. In DNA form, the CDR3 reads TGCAGCGCCGAGGGGCTAGTGGGAAGTATCAGTGAGCAGTTCTTC.

V is TRBV29-1 and J is TRBJ2-2, with no clear D. In germline, CDR1 is SQVTM, CDR2 ANQGSEA. CDR3 length: 13 amino acids. V shed 4 bases and J shed 7 bases, with 13 bases lying between them. CDR3 sequence reads: CSVATTLGGELFF. CDR3 nucleotide sequence: TGCAGCGTTGCTACAACCTTGGGCGGGGAGCTGTTTTTT.

This clonotype has a count of ten or more. V usage is TRBV12-3 or TRBV12-4 and J usage is TRBJ2-1; D is uncertain. Trimming stripped 1 base from V and 2 bases from J, with 6 bases between. The CDR3 runs 14 residues. The CDR3 region is CASSLGVTYNEQFF. CDR3 DNA sequence: TGTGCCAGCAGTTTAGGGGTAACCTACAATGAGCAGTTCTTC.

This clonotype appeared a few times. The chain uses TRBV6-6 and TRBJ2-7; perhaps TRBD2 as D (6 bases). The CDR3 covers 16 residues. CDR1 and CDR2 (germline): MNHNY, SVGAGI (reference sequence). Deletions cut 7 bases from V and 3 bases from J, with 22 bases between. CDR3 sequence reads: CASTQTRRGSHYEQYF. CDR3 sequence (DNA): TGTGCCAGCACCCAAACCCGGAGGGGTTCACACTACGAGCAGTACTTC.

The V gene is TRBV21-1, the J gene TRBJ2-1; TRBD1, as called in the table, went unchecked against the DNA. TRBV21-1 counts as a pseudogene. The CDR3 consists of 17 residues. Here the CDR3 reads CASSKDGAGGVDNEQFF. For the CDR3, the DNA is TGTGCCAGCAGCAAAGATGGGGCAGGGGGGGTCGACAATGAGCAGTTCTTC.